This TCR beta chain originates from a study of T-cell reconstitution after alpha-beta-depleted transplantation in children. General study results and limits: Where some patients showed high TCRbeta diversity at day 60, it came from recipient T cells and thymic progenitors that had survived. Diversity and T-cell counts at one year after transplant derived mostly from new T cells. After transplant, at about two months, alpha-beta T cells were reportedly derived from several hundred expanded graft clones.

To note about this clonotype: Its specificity is not known.

Unique molecular identifiers were incorporated into the prepared TCRbeta library. TCRdb processed the PCR reads anew with MiXCR; each CDR3 protein has one entry. Seen here are approximately 800,000 distinct CDR3 sequences, roughly 15% observed once, and the top ten hold 5%. The germline V and J ends were trimmed by 4 bases and 5 bases, with 20 bases remaining between them. Germline lookup yields CDR1 MGHRA and CDR2 YSYEKL. The length of the CDR3 is 16 residues. The sequencing here drew on PBMCs, mostly from graft donor cells, taken 360 days after TCRalphabeta/CD19-depleted stem cell transplant. This receptor was obtained from a male patient between 5 and 17 years old who had a stem cell transplant for acute lymphoblastic leukemia, so the T cells may come from the graft donor. The chain combines TRBV4-1 with TRBJ2-5, with D perhaps assigned TRBD1 or TRBD2 (6 bases each). The CDR3 DNA follows: TGCGCCAGCAGCCGCGGCCTAGGGGGGAAGGGGGAGACCCAGTACTTC. Protein product: CASSRGLGGKGETQYF.